This is a list of T cell receptor beta chains from one sample in a study of shared clonotypes between healthy human individuals. Measured with immunoSEQ multiplex PCR; TCRdb has only the in-frame clones, and not every one. Among 490,000 or so clones listed, around 79% were seen once. Sequenced: PBMCs. The origin of the receptors is a woman in her thirties or forties in good health. Some clones in this sample may be carry-over from other donors' samples. The CDR3 runs from the conserved cysteine through the conserved F or W. Fields, in order: clone size, D gene, J gene, V gene, CDR3 protein, CDR3 DNA. D genes are given only for firm matches. Part of the rows lack a size; the others show once, few, many or a class for expanded clones.

>.|.|TRBJ2-4|TRBV10-3
CAISGGAGDIQYF
TGTGCCATCAGTGGGGGGGCCGGGGACATTCAGTACTTC
>.|.|TRBJ2-1|TRBV7-9
CASRGTPQRYNEQFF
TGTGCCAGCAGGGGGACTCCACAACGGTACAATGAGCAGTTCTTC
>.|.|TRBJ2-4|TRBV30
CACYPAARGKNIQYF
TGTGCCTGTTATCCCGCGGCCCGGGGCAAAAACATTCAGTACTTC
>.|.|TRBJ2-7|TRBV6-4
CASSDCRRQRNEQYF
TGTGCCAGCAGTGACTGTAGGCGGCAGAGGAACGAGCAGTACTTC
>.|.|TRBJ1-2|TRBV12-5
CASGLPGRGYTF
TGTGCTAGTGGTTTGCCAGGAAGGGGCTACACCTTC
>.|TRBD2|TRBJ2-7|TRBV7-6
CASSATSGNIYEQYF
TGTGCCAGCAGCGCGACTAGCGGAAATATCTACGAGCAGTACTTC
>few|.|TRBJ2-2|TRBV5-1
CASSLGVDSGELFF
TGCGCCAGCAGCTTAGGAGTCGATTCTGGGGAGCTGTTTTTT
>.|.|TRBJ2-1|TRBV28
CASSFSRWRASSYNEQFF
TGTGCCAGCAGTTTTTCTCGTTGGAGAGCGAGCTCCTACAATGAGCAGTTCTTC
>.|TRBD1|TRBJ1-5|TRBV7-8
CASSLQEGGTQHF
TGTGCCAGCAGCTTACAGGAAGGGGGCACTCAGCATTTT
>.|.|TRBJ2-7|TRBV11-2
CASSLLPGTYYEQYF
TGTGCCAGCAGCTTATTGCCCGGGACTTACTACGAGCAGTACTTC
>.|.|TRBJ1-2|TRBV6-1
CASSEEGATINYGYTF
TGTGCCAGCAGTGAAGAAGGAGCGACTATCAACTATGGCTACACCTTC
>many|.|TRBJ1-1|TRBV5-1
CASSLDPQNTEAFF
TGCGCCAGCAGCTTGGACCCACAGAACACTGAAGCTTTCTTT
>.|.|TRBJ2-7|TRBV5-1
CASSRSLGSYEQYF
TGCGCCAGCAGCCGGAGTTTGGGATCCTACGAGCAGTACTTC
>.|TRBD1|TRBJ2-5|TRBV15
CATSRDRGTGVETQYF
TGTGCCACCAGCAGAGATCGGGGGACAGGGGTTGAGACCCAGTACTTC
>.|.|TRBJ2-1|TRBV28
CASSLSDRRSREYEQFF
TGTGCCAGCAGTTTATCTGACCGTCGATCCAGGGAATATGAGCAGTTCTTC
>.|TRBD2|TRBJ2-7|TRBV7-2
CASSSPLAGDYEQYF
TGTGCCAGCAGCTCCCCTCTAGCGGGAGATTACGAGCAGTACTTC
>.|TRBD2|TRBJ2-1|TRBV5-1
CASSLRSSGYNEQFF
TGCGCCAGCAGCTTGAGGTCTAGCGGGTACAATGAGCAGTTCTTC
>.|.|TRBJ2-7|TRBV30
CAWSVLGRSFWQYF
TGTGCCTGGAGTGTCTTAGGACGGAGCTTTTGGCAGTACTTC
>.|.|TRBJ2-1|TRBV6-1
CASSEASYNEQFF
TGTGCCAGCAGTGAAGCCAGCTACAATGAGCAGTTCTTC
>.|.|TRBJ2-3|TRBV15
CATSRGRGSDTQYF
TGTGCCACCAGCAGGGGGCGCGGGTCAGATACGCAGTATTTT
>.|TRBD1|TRBJ1-3|TRBV2
CASSPGQGGSGNTIYF
TGTGCCAGCAGTCCGGGACAGGGAGGCTCCGGAAACACCATATATTTT
>few|TRBD1|TRBJ1-4|TRBV28
CASGTGGTTNEKLFF
TGTGCCAGCGGGACAGGGGGTACAACTAATGAAAAACTGTTTTTT
>.|TRBD2|TRBJ2-1|TRBV7-9
CASSPGTSRIDEQFF
TGTGCCAGCAGCCCCGGGACTAGTCGGATCGATGAGCAGTTCTTC
>.|.|TRBJ2-7|TRBV7-9
CASSADYTAYEQYF
TGTGCCAGCAGCGCAGACTATACAGCCTACGAGCAGTACTTC
>.|.|TRBJ2-6|TRBV7-2
CASSLVAASGANVLTF
TGTGCCAGCAGCTTAGTTGCAGCCTCTGGGGCCAACGTCCTGACTTTC
>.|.|TRBJ1-1|TRBV27
CASSFGANTEAFF
TGTGCCAGCAGTTTCGGGGCGAACACTGAAGCTTTCTTT
>few|TRBD2|TRBJ2-1|TRBV2
CASGKLAGVGNEQFF
TGTGCCAGCGGGAAGTTAGCGGGAGTAGGCAATGAGCAGTTCTTC
>.|TRBD2|TRBJ2-5|TRBV7-2
CASSLGLSGGRAGETQYF
TGTGCCAGCAGCTTAGGACTGAGCGGCGGGAGGGCCGGGGAGACCCAGTACTTC
>.|.|TRBJ1-1|TRBV18
CASSASVAENTEAFF
TGTGCCAGCTCAGCCAGCGTGGCTGAAAACACTGAAGCTTTCTTT
>.|.|TRBJ1-6|TRBV9
CASSPRDSNNSPLHF
TGTGCCAGCAGTCCCCGAGACAGTAATAATTCACCCCTCCACTTT
>.|TRBD1|TRBJ2-2|TRBV5-4
CASSQGQGPTGELFF
TGTGCCAGCAGTCAAGGACAGGGGCCCACCGGGGAGCTGTTTTTT
>few|.|TRBJ1-4|TRBV15
CATSRDEEKLFF
TGTGCCACCAGCAGAGATGAGGAAAAACTGTTTTTT
>.|TRBD1|TRBJ1-1|TRBV27
CASSFNPGGDTEAFF
TGTGCCAGCAGTTTTAACCCAGGGGGCGACACTGAAGCTTTCTTT
>.|.|TRBJ2-7|TRBV9
CASSVYEQYF
TGTGCCAGCAGCGTTTACGAGCAGTACTTC
>.|.|TRBJ2-7|TRBV30
CAWSPTLPEQYF
TGTGCCTGGAGTCCGACCCTCCCGGAGCAGTACTTC
>few|TRBD1|TRBJ2-3|TRBV9
CASSVVDRGSTDTQYF
TGTGCCAGCAGCGTAGTCGACAGGGGGTCCACAGATACGCAGTATTTT
>.|.|TRBJ2-7|TRBV28
CASTQTEGLRSYEQYF
TGTGCCAGCACCCAGACGGAGGGACTTCGGAGCTACGAGCAGTACTTC
>.|.|TRBJ1-2|TRBV5-4
CASSLARDIYGYTF
TGTGCCAGCAGCTTGGCCAGGGACATCTATGGCTACACCTTC
>.|.|TRBJ2-2|TRBV7-3
CASSPGQYTGELFF
TGTGCCAGCAGCCCAGGACAGTACACCGGGGAGCTGTTTTTT
>.|.|TRBJ2-2|TRBV30
CAWRELPGAGELFF
TGTGCCTGGAGGGAACTCCCCGGGGCCGGGGAGCTGTTTTTT
>.|TRBD1|TRBJ2-1|TRBV27
CASSHGTVPHREQFF
TGTGCCAGCAGTCACGGGACAGTACCCCATCGTGAGCAGTTCTTC
>.|TRBD1|TRBJ2-3|TRBV10-1
CASSGQGADTQYF
TGCGCCAGCAGTGGACAGGGCGCAGATACGCAGTATTTT
>.|.|TRBJ1-4|TRBV18
CASSLAGAATNEKLFF
TGTGCCAGCTCACTTGCAGGGGCTGCAACTAATGAAAAACTGTTTTTT
>few|.|TRBJ2-1|TRBV7-8
CASSLVGGNYNEQFF
TGTGCCAGCAGCTTAGTAGGCGGAAACTACAATGAGCAGTTCTTC
>.|TRBD1|TRBJ1-5|TRBV27
CASGGTGNQPQHF
TGTGCCAGCGGTGGGACAGGGAATCAGCCCCAGCATTTT
>.|.|TRBJ1-1|TRBV7-3
CASSRQMNTEAFF
TGTGCCAGCAGCAGACAGATGAACACTGAAGCTTTCTTT
>.|.|TRBJ1-1|TRBV28
CASSSPGQGTEAFF
TGTGCCAGCAGTTCCCCGGGCCAGGGCACTGAAGCTTTCTTT
>.|.|TRBJ2-7|TRBV4-1
CASSQEGGDEQYF
TGCGCCAGCAGCCAAGAAGGGGGGGACGAGCAGTACTTC
>.|.|TRBJ2-1|TRBV5-8
CASSLGPLPSYNEQFF
TGTGCCAGCAGCTTGGGTCCCTTACCTTCCTACAATGAGCAGTTCTTC
>.|.|TRBJ2-3|TRBV9
CASSVDLDLSTDTQYF
TGTGCCAGCAGCGTAGATTTGGACCTTAGTACAGATACGCAGTATTTT
>.|.|TRBJ2-1|TRBV7-6
CASSLEGLAEQFF
TGTGCCAGCAGCTTAGAAGGCCTAGCCGAGCAGTTCTTC
>many|.|TRBJ1-3|TRBV30
CAWSYRNTIYF
TGTGCCTGGAGCTACAGGAACACCATATATTTT
>few|.|TRBJ2-1|TRBV9
CASSPFRGEQFF
TGTGCCAGCAGCCCCTTCCGGGGTGAGCAGTTCTTC
>few|TRBD2|TRBJ2-5|TRBV9
CASSVGAGVAETQYF
TGTGCCAGCAGCGTAGGGGCGGGAGTGGCAGAGACCCAGTACTTC
>once|TRBD1|TRBJ1-2|TRBV19
CASRGTVYGYTF
TGTGCCAGTAGAGGGACAGTCTATGGCTACACCTTC
>.|.|TRBJ2-5|TRBV14
CASSPGTQTQYF
TGTGCCAGCAGCCCGGGGACCCAAACCCAGTACTTC
>.|.|TRBJ1-2|TRBV19
CASSTHDRPHLYGYTF
TGTGCCAGTAGTACCCACGACAGGCCCCACCTTTATGGCTACACCTTC